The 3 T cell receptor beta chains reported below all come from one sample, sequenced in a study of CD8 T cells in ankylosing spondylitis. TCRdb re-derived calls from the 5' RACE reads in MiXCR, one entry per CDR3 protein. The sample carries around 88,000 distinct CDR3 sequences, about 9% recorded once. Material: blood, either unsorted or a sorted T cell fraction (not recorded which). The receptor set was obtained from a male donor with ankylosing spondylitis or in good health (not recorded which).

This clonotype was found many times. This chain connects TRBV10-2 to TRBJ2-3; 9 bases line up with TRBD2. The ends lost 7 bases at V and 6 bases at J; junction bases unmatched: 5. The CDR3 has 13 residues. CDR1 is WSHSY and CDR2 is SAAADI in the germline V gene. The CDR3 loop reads CASTGRGGDTQYF. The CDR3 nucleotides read TGCGCCAGCACGGGGCGGGGGGGGGATACGCAGTATTTT.

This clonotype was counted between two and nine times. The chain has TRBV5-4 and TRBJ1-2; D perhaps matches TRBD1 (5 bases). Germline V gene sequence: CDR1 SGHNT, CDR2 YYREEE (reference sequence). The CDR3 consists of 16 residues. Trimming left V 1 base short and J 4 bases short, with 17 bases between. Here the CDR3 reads CASSLSGGNVLYGYTF. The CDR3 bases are TGTGCCAGCAGCTTGAGTGGGGGGAACGTACTCTATGGCTACACCTTC.

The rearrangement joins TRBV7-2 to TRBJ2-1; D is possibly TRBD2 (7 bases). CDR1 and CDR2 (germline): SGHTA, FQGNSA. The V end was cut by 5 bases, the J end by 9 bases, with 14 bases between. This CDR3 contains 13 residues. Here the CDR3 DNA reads TGTGCCAGCAGCCTGGGGGGGCTTTTTGAGCAGTTCTTC. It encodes CASSLGGLFEQFF. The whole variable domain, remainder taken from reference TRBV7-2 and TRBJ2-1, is GAGVSQSPSNKVTEKGKDVELRCDPISGHTALYWYRQSLGQGLEFLIYFQGNSAPDKSGLPSDRFSAERTGGSVSTLTIQRTQQEDSAVYLCASSLGGLFEQFFGPGTRLTVL.